The 22 T cell receptor beta chains reported below all come from one sample, sequenced in a study of T-cell reconstitution after alpha-beta-depleted transplantation in children. Researchers prepared the TCRbeta library using unique molecular identifiers, the study reports. TCRdb reprocessed the PCR reads with MiXCR, giving one entry per CDR3 protein. The profile shows some 500,000 distinct CDR3 sequences, approximately 30% of them singletons. The sample was PBMCs from the stem cell graft donor, taken from the stem cell graft. These receptors were obtained from a human donor who donated a stem cell graft to a child with aplastic anemia.

This sequence joins TRBV10-1 and TRBJ2-2; D is unclear. Trimming took off 3 bases at V and 0 bases at J, with 8 bases between the two ends. Germline V gene data show CDR1 as WNHNN and CDR2 as SYGVQD (reference sequence). The CDR3 has 15 amino acids. DNA for the CDR3: TGCGCCAGCAGTGAAAGGTCTGCGAACACCGGGGAGCTGTTTTTT. It yields the protein CASSERSANTGELFF.

Comment on this clonotype: One junction end disagrees with the germline gene, perhaps due to a read error. The V and J genes are TRBV6-2 or TRBV6-3 and TRBJ2-5; D may be TRBD2 (6 bases). CDR1 and CDR2 (germline): MNHEY, SVGEGT. The CDR3 runs 13 residues. DNA of the CDR3: TGTGCCAGCAGTTCATCATGGGAGGAGACCCTGTACTTC. Residues: CASSSSWEETLYF.

J is TRBJ2-7 and V is TRBV6-1; D perhaps matches TRBD2 (6 bases). The V and J ends lost 6 bases and 2 bases respectively, with 14 bases between them. Germline lookup yields CDR1 MNHNS and CDR2 SASEGT. The CDR3 length is 14 residues. The CDR3 region is CASREGGTPYEQYF. Written as DNA, the CDR3 is TGTGCCAGCAGGGAGGGCGGGACTCCCTACGAGCAGTACTTC.

This clonotype occurred many times. CDR3 amino acids: CASIAGMSTDTQYF. The CDR3, as DNA: TGCGCCAGCATAGCAGGGATGAGCACAGATACGCAGTATTTT. The chain carries TRBV5-1 and TRBJ2-3, with a weak D call TRBD1 (5 bases). The germline V and J ends were trimmed by 6 bases and 0 bases, with 11 bases remaining between them. The germline CDR1 and CDR2 sequences are SGHRS and YFSETQ. This CDR3 contains 14 residues.

This clonotype was observed a handful of times. J is TRBJ2-1 and V is TRBV4-3; 7 bases match TRBD2. There are 16 residues in the CDR3. The trim removed 1 base at V and 1 base at J, leaving 4 bases unmatched. Germline CDR1 reads LGHNA; CDR2 reads YSLEER. This CDR3 reads CASSQVVGRSYNEQFF. CDR3 nucleotides: TGCGCCAGCAGCCAAGTAGTCGGGAGGTCCTACAATGAGCAGTTCTTC.

This clonotype was detected a few times. The V and J genes are TRBV24-1 and TRBJ2-1, with a possible D match to TRBD2 (6 bases). Germline-derived CDR1 and CDR2 are KGHDR and SFDVKD. The CDR3 covers 15 residues. V lost 0 bases and J lost 1, with 6 bases in between. This CDR3 is CATSDLAGSYNEQFF. CDR3 bases: TGTGCCACCAGTGATTTGGCGGGATCCTACAATGAGCAGTTCTTC.

This clonotype was seen a handful of times. The chain links TRBV18 to TRBJ2-5; D is uncertain. Deletions cut 4 bases from V and 2 bases from J, with 14 bases between. This CDR3 region has 15 residues. Germline V gene sequence: CDR1 KGHSH, CDR2 LQKENI. Written as DNA, the CDR3 is TGTGCCAGCTCACTATCCCGACTCGGGCAAGAGACCCAGTACTTC. Protein: CASSLSRLGQETQYF.

There are a few counts of this clonotype. One end of the junction does not line up with germline, which may come from a read error. V usage is TRBV18 and J usage is TRBJ2-6; weak D call: TRBD1 (5 bases). The CDR3 contains 15 residues. Germline V CDR1 and CDR2: KGHSH, LQKENI. The CDR3 protein is CASSPQASGANVLTF. The CDR3 DNA follows: TGTGCCAGCTCCCCACAGGCGTCTGGGGCCAACGTCCTGACTTTC.

This clonotype was counted only a few times. The V call is TRBV6-2 or TRBV6-3, the J call TRBJ2-3, with 9 bases lining up with TRBD2. V was pared by 6 bases and J by 0 bases, with 7 bases of the junction left unmatched. This CDR3 contains 16 residues. Germline V lookup: CDR1 MNHEY, CDR2 SVGEGT. Written as DNA, the CDR3 is TGTGCCAGCAGGACTAGCGGAAGGCCTAGCACAGATACGCAGTATTTT. The encoded protein is CASRTSGRPSTDTQYF.

This clonotype was found a few times. The CDR3 sequence is CSAKGTASYEQYF. In DNA form, the CDR3 reads TGCAGTGCCAAAGGGACAGCCTCCTACGAGCAGTACTTC. The chain is built from TRBV20-1 and TRBJ2-7, with 7 bases fitting TRBD1. This CDR3 is built from 13 residues. J gave up 0 bases and V 6 bases, and 5 bases lay outside the gene matches. The germline V gene encodes CDR1 DFQATT and CDR2 SNEGSKA (reference sequence).

This sequence joins TRBV6-1 and TRBJ1-1, with a tentative D call TRBD1 (6 bases). Germline V gene data show CDR1 as MNHNS and CDR2 as SASEGT. The CDR3 covers 15 residues. V gave up 3 bases and J gave up 2 bases, with 13 bases separating them. As DNA, the CDR3 is TGTGCCAGCAGTGATATTTCGACAGGTAACACTGAAGCTTTCTTT. Protein product: CASSDISTGNTEAFF.

The rearrangement links TRBV18 to TRBJ2-7, with 8 bases that match TRBD1. Germline CDR1 KGHSH, CDR2 LQKENI. V dropped 3 bases and J dropped 5; count of bases not matched to a gene: 9. The CDR3 has 15 amino acids. The CDR3 protein is CASSPTAGQGHEQYF. DNA for the CDR3: TGTGCCAGCTCACCCACCGCCGGACAGGGCCACGAGCAGTACTTC.

This chain uses TRBV6-5 with TRBJ2-7, with TRBD1 identical over 10 bases. CDR1 and CDR2 (germline): MNHEY, SVGAGI. The CDR3 has 16 residues. J was trimmed by 2 bases and V by 4 bases; bases with no gene match: 8. The CDR3: CASSLISGTGAYEQYF. The CDR3 coding sequence is TGTGCCAGCAGTTTGATATCCGGGACAGGGGCCTACGAGCAGTACTTC.

This chain uses TRBV29-1 with TRBJ2-1, with D tentatively TRBD1 or TRBD2 (5 bases each). Per the germline V gene, CDR1 is SQVTM and CDR2 is ANQGSEA. The CDR3 totals 15 residues. V gave up 7 bases and J gave up 0 bases, with 16 bases separating them. The CDR3 loop is CSGCLGASSYNEQFF. In DNA form, the CDR3 reads TGCAGCGGGTGCCTCGGGGCTAGCTCCTACAATGAGCAGTTCTTC.

The genes are TRBV30 and TRBJ1-1, with a weak D call TRBD1 (5 bases). V dropped 1 base and J dropped 6 bases, with 12 bases sitting between them. The CDR3 runs to 13 residues. Germline CDR1 is GTSNPN and CDR2 is SVGIG (reference sequence). The CDR3 bases are TGTGCCTGGAGTGAGGGGTCGTGGCCTGAAGCTTTCTTT. Protein sequence: CAWSEGSWPEAFF.

The V gene is TRBV6-1, the J gene TRBJ2-7; D is ambiguous. V lost 6 bases and J 2 bases, leaving 14 bases between the germline ends. The CDR3 is made up of 14 amino acids. Germline V CDR1 and CDR2: MNHNS, SASEGT. This CDR3 is CASSKRVATYEQYF. In DNA form, the CDR3 reads TGTGCCAGCAGCAAACGGGTTGCGACCTACGAGCAGTACTTC.

The V call is TRBV12-3 or TRBV12-4, the J call TRBJ2-1; 13 bases match TRBD2. V gave up 6 bases and J gave up 9 bases; unmatched junction bases: 11. The CDR3 loop spans 16 amino acids. DNA for the CDR3: TGTGCCAGCAGCCAACTAGCGGGAGGGTCGACGGGTGAGCAGTTCTTC. This sequence encodes CASSQLAGGSTGEQFF.

This clonotype was observed once. The V call is TRBV7-2, the J call TRBJ2-7; D uncertain. Germline CDR1 is SGHTA and CDR2 is FQGNSA. Trimming removed 5 bases at V and 9 bases at J, with 17 bases between. This CDR3 has 13 amino acids. The chain's CDR3 is CASSPDYFLGQYV. DNA of the CDR3: TGTGCCAGCAGCCCCGATTATTTTCTGGGGCAGTACGTC.

The V gene is TRBV29-1, the J gene TRBJ1-2; no clear D. V was clipped by 4 bases and J by 5 bases, with 20 bases between them. Per germline, CDR1 SQVTM and CDR2 ANQGSEA. The length of the CDR3 is 15 residues. CDR3 bases: TGCAGCGTTGGACCGTTAAGCGCGCCCGATTATGGCTACACCTTC. Protein sequence: CSVGPLSAPDYGYTF.

The CDR3 loop is CAISESSLNSPLHF. The CDR3 nucleotides are TGTGCCATCAGTGAGTCAAGTCTAAATTCACCCCTCCACTTT. The rearrangement uses TRBV10-3 and TRBJ1-6; D is unclear. The CDR3 runs 14 residues. Germline lookup yields CDR1 ENHRY and CDR2 SYGVKD. Between the trimmed V and J ends, which lost 0 bases and 7 bases, there was a span of 7 bases.

Here the CDR3 reads CATSDPGTGNEKLFF. DNA for the CDR3: TGTGCCACCAGTGATCCCGGGACAGGGAACGAAAAACTGTTTTTT. The chain joins TRBV24-1 to TRBJ1-4; TRBD1 aligns across 9 bases. This CDR3 is 15 amino acids long. CDR1 and CDR2 from the germline V gene are KGHDR and SFDVKD. V dropped 3 bases and J dropped 8; count of bases not matched to a gene: 6.

The chain joins TRBV27 to TRBJ2-1; 8 bases align to TRBD2. With 2 bases clipped from V and 9 bases from J, the junction kept 15 bases outside the gene matches. CDR1 is MNHEY and CDR2 is SMNVEV in the germline V gene (reference sequence). This CDR3 contains 17 residues. CDR3 DNA sequence: TGTGCCAGCAGTTTACGTCCTAGGACTAGCTTTTTTTCTGAGCAGTTCTTC. This encodes CASSLRPRTSFFSEQFF.